A single sample gave rise to the 28 T cell receptor beta chains below, sequenced in a study of cytomegalovirus exposure and HLA in healthy donors. The PCR used 60 Vbeta and 13 Jbeta primers. The method was immunoSEQ multiplex PCR; TCRdb's version includes in-frame clones alone and lacks a portion of them. Of approximately 81,000 clones in the sample, approximately 74% were seen once. The sequenced sample consisted of PBMCs. These receptor sequences come from a woman aged 45-59 years in good health and CMV-seropositive.

J is TRBJ2-7 and V is TRBV6-6; 8 bases fit TRBD1. The J segment lost 2 bases and the V segment lost 8 bases, leaving 2 bases of the junction unmatched. CDR3 length equals 12 residues. Germline CDR1 reads MNHNY; CDR2 reads SVGAGI (reference sequence). The CDR3 bases are TGTGCCAGCGGGACAGGTCCCTACGAGCAGTACTTC. Translation gives CASGTGPYEQYF.

The chain recombines TRBV6-6 with TRBJ1-2, with 7 bases matching TRBD1. Per the germline V gene, CDR1 is MNHNY and CDR2 is SVGAGI (reference sequence). CDR3 size: 14 residues. V was pared by 6 bases and J by 4 bases, with 8 bases of the junction left unmatched. The CDR3 DNA reads TGTGCCAGCAGCGACCAGGGACAGTTCTATGGCTACACCTTC. It encodes CASSDQGQFYGYTF.

V is TRBV28 and J is TRBJ2-7, with 11 bases identical to TRBD1. V shed 2 bases, J shed 5 bases, and the junction held 5 bases outside the gene matches. Germline V CDR1 and CDR2: MDHEN, SYDVKM. This CDR3 is 15 amino acids long. In DNA form, the CDR3 reads TGTGCCAGCAGTTTACTTCGGACAGGGGGCCACGAGCAGTACTTC. Amino acid sequence: CASSLLRTGGHEQYF.

V gene TRBV2 combines with J gene TRBJ1-4, with a weak D call TRBD1 (5 bases). V was cut by 7 bases and J by 2 bases, with 23 bases left in between. This CDR3 spans 18 amino acids. Germline V gene sequence: CDR1 SNHLY, CDR2 FYNNEI. CDR3 DNA sequence: TGTGCCAGCATTCGAACTTCCGCAGGGATAGGGACTAATGAAAAACTGTTTTTT. Its protein product is CASIRTSAGIGTNEKLFF. The full variable domain, completed using reference TRBV2 and TRBJ1-4, is EPEVTQTPSHQVTQMGQEVILRCVPISNHLYFYWYRQILGQKVEFLVSFYNNEISEKSEIFDDQFSVERPDGSNFTLKIRSTKLEDSAMYFCASIRTSAGIGTNEKLFFGSGTQLSVL.

The chain links TRBV5-4 to TRBJ1-2, with 8 bases lining up with TRBD1. Germline CDR1 and CDR2: SGHNT and YYREEE (reference sequence). This CDR3 is 15 amino acids long. Trimming cost V 4 bases and J 6 bases; bases outside gene matches: 11. CDR3 bases: TGTGCCAGCAGCGACGCAAGGACAGGGACCGATGGCTACACCTTC. Residues: CASSDARTGTDGYTF.

The rearrangement uses TRBV6-5 and TRBJ2-1, with TRBD2 matching over 8 bases. The V segment lost 2 bases and the J segment 5 bases; nucleotides outside the gene matches: 2. The CDR3 loop spans 14 amino acids. Germline CDR1 reads MNHEY; CDR2 reads SVGAGI. CDR3 bases: TGTGCCAGCAGTTACGGGACTAGACACAATGAGCAGTTCTTC. This translates into CASSYGTRHNEQFF.

V is TRBV6-5 and J is TRBJ1-1; 7 bases are a match to TRBD1. J lost 5 bases, V lost 4 bases, and 7 bases had no gene match. The CDR3 extends over 14 amino acids. The V gene's germline CDR1 is MNHEY and CDR2 SVGAGI. CDR3 sequence: CASSLRQGSTEAFF. CDR3 DNA sequence: TGTGCCAGCAGTTTGCGACAGGGAAGTACTGAAGCTTTCTTT.

The chain links TRBV2 to TRBJ2-1, with 7 bases aligning to TRBD2. The ends lost 5 bases at V and 4 bases at J; junction bases unmatched: 5. Germline CDR1 SNHLY, CDR2 FYNNEI. This CDR3 is 14 amino acids long. The CDR3 is CASSLREGYNEQFF. CDR3 bases: TGTGCCAGCAGTTTGAGGGAGGGGTACAATGAGCAGTTCTTC.

This chain links TRBV7-2 with TRBJ2-7; possibly TRBD2 for D (5 bases). Looked up from germline, CDR1 is SGHTA and CDR2 is FQGNSA. The CDR3 has 17 residues. The V and J ends lost 0 bases and 2 bases respectively, with 17 bases between them. The CDR3 is CASSLAIEGIRTYEQYF. CDR3 nucleotide sequence: TGTGCCAGCAGCTTAGCCATAGAGGGAATCCGAACCTACGAGCAGTACTTC.

This clone appeared a few times. The chain carries TRBV6-4 and TRBJ2-1, with D possibly being TRBD2 (6 bases). Deletions cut 6 bases from V and 7 bases from J, with 16 bases between. CDR3 length: 14 residues. The V gene's germline CDR1 is MRHNA and CDR2 SNTAGT. This CDR3 is CASSATGGENEQFF. The CDR3 nucleotides read TGTGCCAGCAGCGCCACAGGCGGGGAAAATGAGCAGTTCTTC.

The chain uses TRBV27 and TRBJ2-1; TRBD2 aligns across 10 bases. Germline CDR1 is MNHEY and CDR2 is SMNVEV (reference sequence). With 5 bases clipped from V and 4 bases from J, the junction kept 14 bases outside the gene matches. This CDR3 region has 18 residues. The CDR3 spells CASSPRRSLAGRYNEQFF. CDR3 bases: TGTGCCAGCAGTCCCAGACGGTCACTAGCGGGACGGTACAATGAGCAGTTCTTC.

The rearrangement links TRBV10-2 to TRBJ1-5, with D hard to call. With 6 bases removed from V and 6 bases from J, the gap between germline ends came to 12 bases. CDR3 length: 13 amino acids. Germline V gene lookup returns CDR1 WSHSY and CDR2 SAAADI. CDR3 region: CASRPTAGQPQHF. CDR3 nucleotides: TGCGCCAGCAGGCCTACCGCGGGTCAGCCCCAGCATTTT.

V is TRBV7-9 and J is TRBJ1-2; possible D gene TRBD1, 5 bases. Germline V lookup: CDR1 SEHNR, CDR2 FQNEAQ (reference sequence). This CDR3 comprises 12 residues. V shed 5 bases and J shed 6 bases, with 10 bases lying between them. The CDR3 loop is CASSPWGDGYTF. The DNA of the CDR3 is TGTGCCAGCAGCCCGTGGGGGGATGGCTACACCTTC.

The rearrangement uses TRBV28 and TRBJ2-7, with 8 bases that match TRBD2. CDR3 length: 14 residues. CDR1 is MDHEN and CDR2 is SYDVKM in the germline V gene. V lost 5 bases to trimming and J lost 0 bases; unmatched junction nucleotides: 3. This CDR3 reads CASSNSGVSYEQYF. The CDR3 DNA is TGTGCCAGCAGTAATAGCGGGGTCTCCTACGAGCAGTACTTC.

The chain joins TRBV4-1 to TRBJ2-1; TRBD2 matches at 10 bases. The germline gives CDR1 MGHRA, CDR2 YSYEKL. V shed 0 bases, J shed 6 bases, and the junction held 20 bases outside the gene matches. The CDR3 has 21 residues. CDR3: CASSQERGNRLAGRGSNEQFF. The CDR3 nucleotides are TGCGCCAGCAGCCAAGAAAGGGGGAATAGACTAGCGGGCCGTGGGTCCAATGAGCAGTTCTTC.

This clone was counted between two and nine times. The chain is built from TRBV6-5 and TRBJ2-1; 12 bases align to TRBD2. This CDR3 comprises 14 residues. Germline V gives CDR1 MNHEY, CDR2 SVGAGI. V trimming: 5 bases; J trimming: 6 bases; junction bases outside the gene matches: 2. DNA of the CDR3: TGTGCCAGCAGTACGGGACTAGCGGGCAATGAGCAGTTCTTC. This codes for CASSTGLAGNEQFF.

This clone is deemed medium-sized. This chain connects TRBV6-5 to TRBJ2-7, with a tentative D call TRBD2 (6 bases). CDR3 length equals 13 residues. From germline, CDR1 is MNHEY and CDR2 SVGAGI. V was clipped by 2 bases and J by 6 bases, with 11 bases between them. The CDR3 reads CASSYQDYGEQYF. CDR3 bases: TGTGCCAGCAGTTACCAGGACTATGGCGAGCAGTACTTC.

CDR3 sequence: CSVEDPGGWDEQYF. The CDR3 bases are TGCAGCGTTGAAGATCCGGGGGGCTGGGACGAGCAGTACTTC. The rearrangement uses TRBV29-1 and TRBJ2-5; TRBD2 is a possible D gene (7 bases). TRBJ2-7 matches the DNA end more closely, so the J call is doubtful. The CDR3 consists of 14 residues. Germline V gives CDR1 SQVTM, CDR2 ANQGSEA.

This chain connects TRBV6-5 to TRBJ2-7; D uncertain. Germline-derived CDR1 and CDR2 are MNHEY and SVGAGI. The V and J ends lost 2 bases and 3 bases respectively, with 14 bases between them. The CDR3 is 15 amino acids. This CDR3 reads CASSYGSLGGYEQYF. Here the CDR3 DNA reads TGTGCCAGCAGTTACGGTTCCCTAGGCGGCTACGAGCAGTACTTC.

CDR3 sequence reads: CAWSTSGLIDTQYF. In DNA form, the CDR3 reads TGTGCCTGGTCGACTAGCGGGTTGATTGATACGCAGTATTTT. The chain employs TRBV30 and TRBJ2-3; 10 bases align to TRBD2. The CDR3 loop spans 14 amino acids. Germline V gene sequence: CDR1 GTSNPN, CDR2 SVGIG (reference sequence). The J segment lost 6 bases and the V segment lost 5 bases, leaving 8 bases of the junction unmatched.

The gene calls are TRBV21-1 and TRBJ1-2; the D call TRBD1 from the table was never checked on the DNA. TRBV21-1 is labeled a pseudogene. The length of the CDR3 is 11 residues. CDR3 sequence: CASGQGAGYTF. The CDR3 DNA follows: TGTGCCAGCGGACAGGGGGCTGGCTACACCTTC.

The chain combines TRBV29-1 with TRBJ1-1; D possibly corresponds to TRBD1 (5 bases). The V end lost 3 bases, the J end lost 4 bases, and 18 bases lay between the germline ends. In germline, CDR1 is SQVTM, CDR2 ANQGSEA. CDR3 length: 15 amino acids. CDR3 region: CSVDPTVGGSTEAFF. The CDR3 coding sequence is TGCAGCGTTGATCCCACCGTGGGGGGAAGCACTGAAGCTTTCTTT. The whole variable domain, filled in from reference TRBV29-1 and TRBJ1-1, reads SAVISQKPSRDICQRGTSLTIQCQVDSQVTMMFWYRQQPGQSLTLIATANQGSEATYESGFVIDKFPISRPNLTFSTLTVSNMSPEDSSIYLCSVDPTVGGSTEAFFGQGTRLTVV.

CDR3 sequence reads: CASSSPTGIETQYF. CDR3 DNA: TGTGCCAGCAGCTCCCCGACAGGGATTGAGACCCAGTACTTC. V is TRBV5-4 and J is TRBJ2-5; 7 nucleotides align to TRBD1. The CDR3 sequence is 14 residues long. V was pared by 3 bases and J by 5 bases, with 7 bases of the junction left unmatched. CDR1 and CDR2 (germline): SGHNT, YYREEE (reference sequence).

This sequence joins TRBV6-5 and TRBJ2-5; 8 nucleotides align to TRBD2. The DNA end is more similar to TRBJ2-7, so the J call may be wrong. The germline gives CDR1 MNHEY, CDR2 SVGAGI. This CDR3 comprises 14 residues. The CDR3 loop is CASSQLADAYEQYF. In nucleotides, the CDR3 is TGTGCCAGCAGCCAACTAGCGGATGCCTACGAGCAGTACTTC.

The rearrangement joins TRBV9 to TRBJ2-7, with 10 positions matching TRBD2. This CDR3 is 15 amino acids long. V lost 3 bases, J lost 3 bases, and 6 bases stayed unmatched. Germline CDR1 and CDR2: SGDLS and YYNGEE. The CDR3, as DNA: TGTGCCAGCAGCGCCCTAGCGGGAGAATACTACGAGCAGTACTTC. Protein product: CASSALAGEYYEQYF.

The chain employs TRBV7-9 and TRBJ1-4; no firm D call. The CDR3 totals 13 residues. V dropped 0 bases and J dropped 7 bases, with 6 bases sitting between them. Germline CDR1 reads SEHNR; CDR2 reads FQNEAQ (reference sequence). CDR3 nucleotide sequence: TGTGCCAGCAGCTTAGCAGGAGTTGAAAAACTGTTTTTT. Residues: CASSLAGVEKLFF.

This clone has more than one count but fewer than ten. V and J are TRBV2 and TRBJ2-1; the match to TRBD2 covers 10 bases. The germline gives CDR1 SNHLY, CDR2 FYNNEI. CDR3 size: 14 residues. V shed 6 bases, J shed 10 bases, and the junction held 9 bases outside the gene matches. This CDR3 reads CASRGLAGAGEQFF. CDR3 coding DNA: TGTGCCAGCAGGGGGCTAGCGGGAGCGGGGGAGCAGTTCTTC.

The J gene is TRBJ2-6, the V gene TRBV6-4; TRBD1 is a possible D gene (6 bases). V was cut by 3 bases and J by 4 bases, with 10 bases left in between. Germline V gene sequence: CDR1 MRHNA, CDR2 SNTAGT. There are 15 residues in the CDR3. CDR3 protein: CASSEKGEGANVLTF. The CDR3 nucleotides are TGTGCCAGCAGTGAGAAGGGGGAGGGGGCCAACGTCCTGACTTTC.